This TCR beta chain was sequenced during a study of shared clonotypes between healthy human individuals (dated by TCRdb to 2018 to 2021). Regarding the research as a whole: The cohort comprised a couple of women and a few men aged 18 to 49 years. For each donor, CD4 naive and CD4 memory were each given three plates, CD8 naive was given two plates, and CD8 memory was given one plate. The study deeply sequenced blood TCR repertoires of about 5 healthy adults to estimate repertoire size and the extent of clonotype sharing between individuals. To increase sequencing depth and limit assay-specific biases, different laboratories used diverse techniques to prepare libraries and sequence TCR repertoires. Per donor, leukapheresis produced somewhere between about 0.94 and 10 billion PBMCs.

For the CD8 naive samples, CD45RO-negative cells were positively selected for CCR7, yielding a CD45RA+CCR7+ population from which TemRA cells were excluded. Donors were healthy HIV-negative adults with no recently reported acute infections or vaccinations. All donors were Caucasian adults living in Nashville, Tennessee, USA. Blood was obtained by leukapheresis, after which PBMCs were separated by Ficoll-Histopaque density gradient centrifugation and cryopreserved in liquid nitrogen vapor phase. Analytical flow cytometry was used to check the purity and quantity of every magnetically sorted T cell population. From each sorted fraction, genomic DNA was isolated and quantified by UV absorbance on a Nanodrop 2000c. The CDR3, cysteine through phenylalanine, is 11 amino acids long. CDR3 DNA only is kept here, 33 bases in frame from base 1. V is shortened by 6 bases, J by 6 bases, and the region joining them spans 8 bases. The germline V gene sets CDR1 to SGHDN and CDR2 to FVKESK.

Using the deep immunoSEQ assay, multiplex PCR amplified TCR CDR3 regions from genomic DNA. Extracted genomic DNA from each cell subset was distributed evenly across all wells of several immunoSEQ 96-well plates, and each plate was treated as a replicate. For sorted subsets, each replicate PCR was loaded with 200 ng genomic DNA, equivalent to 30,000 or so T cell genomes. Purified libraries were quantified with a Qubit 3.0 fluorometer, sized on a Bioanalyzer 2100, and re-quantified with the KAPA Library Quantification kit. Every immunoSEQ 96-well plate was sequenced on a separate single-read 150-cycle Illumina NextSeq 550 flow cell. Processing in the source paper ran as follows. Because the immunoSEQ output held only junctional sequences and lacked quality scores, the filtering could not match the filtering applied to full-length reads. Sequences were annotated with PyIR, a Python wrapper for IgBLAST v1.9, and V/J genes and CDR3 were assigned using IMGT germline references. Any read was removed if the V/J assignment was weak (E-value above 1e-6), the CDR3 was missing, or the read contained stop codons, out-of-frame junctions, or ambiguous translated residues. A V3J clonotype was defined by an identical inferred V gene, J gene, and CDR3 amino acid sequence. Percentage overlap between repertoires was computed as shared unique clonotypes divided by the size of the smaller repertoire. Richness of each repertoire was evaluated using RTK rarefaction, the Chao1 estimator, and Recon v2.1 estimates of unobserved clonotypes. OLGA was used to compute generation probabilities for all TCRbeta clonotypes that the gDNA method yielded from a handful of donors. Drawn from immuneACCESS, this table holds only the in-frame rearrangements with V and J called that TCRdb kept. Clones are partly lost; checked studies trace under half to an unresolved V gene and leave the rest unexplained. V and J calls and clone size follow that table, whereas D and trimming were derived from the DNA. This sample holds millions of clones; 93% were observed only once. The top ten clones comprise 1.5% to 2% of the sample.

Points the paper makes about the study in general: When a handful of donors were compared, the shared fraction of clonotypes was around 4.6% for naive CD4, around 3.6% for naive CD8, 2% to 2.5% for memory CD4, and 0.4% for memory CD8. Compared with non-shared clonotypes, the clonotypes found in all four sorted-subset donors had higher generation probabilities. Incomplete sequencing was indicated by rarefaction of sorted-subset datasets, despite the large sequencing depth. Sampling was limited to blood, and TCR repertoires in tissue likely differ from TCR repertoires in blood. Because the study included a small number of donors, the genetic and exposure-history diversity represented was limited. Estimated clonotype richness was generally larger for naive than for memory subsets. Based on pairwise subsampling, the degree of clonotype sharing among donors was expected to be affected by sequencing depth.

To note about this clone: The antigen it recognizes is unknown. One base away there is no much larger clone; base qualities are not given.

The source is a man in his late teens or twenties in good health. Some clones in this sample may be carry-over from other donors' samples. The source material was naive CD8+ T cells from PBMCs. The label giving this sample's cell subset or site can be read as: CD45RA+CCR7+. The chain is assembled from TRBV14 and TRBJ1-2, with the D gene call left open. The CDR3 region has the sequence CASRDIHGYTF. In nucleotides, the sequence is TGTGCCAGCAGGGATATCCATGGCTACACCTTC.